A single sample gave rise to the 21 T cell receptor beta chains below, sequenced in a study of T-cell memory formation after mild COVID-19. TCRdb re-called the 5' RACE reads through MiXCR, storing one row per CDR3 protein. The table includes roughly 450,000 distinct CDR3 sequences, roughly 18% detected once. The specimen sequenced was PBMCs or a T cell subset sorted from them (not recorded which). Every receptor here comes from a man in his late teens or twenties who had mild COVID-19 (a few samples of this study predate the infection). Cell type and time point are not known.

The chain recombines TRBV12-3 or TRBV12-4 with TRBJ1-3; D is ambiguous. V dropped 1 base and J dropped 0 bases, with 10 bases sitting between them. The CDR3 spans 16 residues. The CDR3 bases are TGTGCCAGCAGTTTAGTTGGAGGGCCCTCTGGAAACACCATATATTTT. It codes for CASSLVGGPSGNTIYF.

Only a few counts were recorded for this clonotype. The genes are TRBV6-1 and TRBJ2-3, with 11 nucleotides matching TRBD2. Trimming took 4 bases from V and 5 from J; bases not matched to a gene: 11. The CDR3 consists of 17 residues. In germline, CDR1 is MNHNS, CDR2 SASEGT. Here the CDR3 DNA reads TGTGCCAGCAGTGGCCGTTTGACTAGCGGGGAATTAGATACGCAGTATTTT. It yields the protein CASSGRLTSGELDTQYF.

The chain employs TRBV12-3 or TRBV12-4 and TRBJ1-5; a possible D gene is TRBD1 (5 bases). The CDR3 contains 16 residues. The V and J ends lost 4 bases and 0 bases respectively, with 13 bases between them. The CDR3 DNA sequence: TGTGCCAGCAGTTCAAGGGACGGATATAGCAATCAGCCCCAGCATTTT. Translation: CASSSRDGYSNQPQHF.

The chain carries TRBV5-1 and TRBJ2-2; D is possibly TRBD2 (5 bases). With 6 bases removed from V and 1 base from J, the gap between germline ends came to 13 bases. The CDR3 has 15 amino acids. Germline CDR1 and CDR2: SGHRS and YFSETQ. CDR3 region: CASMIDGLNTGELFF. CDR3 DNA: TGCGCCAGCATGATTGACGGACTGAACACCGGGGAGCTGTTTTTT.

V and J are TRBV4-1 and TRBJ2-5; D is undetermined. CDR3 size: 15 residues. V was clipped by 0 bases and J by 5 bases, with 13 bases between them. From germline, CDR1 is MGHRA and CDR2 YSYEKL. The CDR3 DNA follows: TGCGCCAGCAGCCAAGATCCCGGCAGCCACGAGACCCAGTACTTC. It encodes CASSQDPGSHETQYF.

CDR3 DNA: TGTGCCAGCAGCTGGTGGGGCGGCGGCTATGGCTACACCTTC. This translates into CASSWWGGGYGYTF. The chain links TRBV5-6 to TRBJ1-2; a possible D gene is TRBD1 (5 bases). This CDR3 is 14 amino acids long. The ends were cut back, 3 bases at V and 4 bases at J, with 13 bases in the middle. Per germline, CDR1 SGHDT and CDR2 YYEEEE.

In this sample, this clonotype turned up a few times. This chain uses TRBV9 with TRBJ1-2, with D tentatively TRBD1 (5 bases). This CDR3 comprises 14 residues. Looked up from germline, CDR1 is SGDLS and CDR2 is YYNGEE. V was shortened by 3 bases and J by 8 bases, with 17 bases between the two germline ends. DNA of the CDR3: TGTGCCAGCAGCGAGCCCCGGCGGGGGTTCGGCTACACCTTC. This encodes CASSEPRRGFGYTF. Using reference TRBV9 and TRBJ1-2 for the parts outside the CDR3, the full variable domain is DSGVTQTPKHLITATGQRVTLRCSPRSGDLSVYWYQQSLDQGLQFLIQYYNGEERAKGNILERFSAQQFPDLHSELNLSSLELGDSALYFCASSEPRRGFGYTFGSGTRLTVV.

The chain combines TRBV5-1 with TRBJ2-7, with 11 bases identical to TRBD1. The CDR3 contains 15 residues. Germline V gene lookup returns CDR1 SGHRS and CDR2 YFSETQ. The trim removed 4 bases at V and 3 bases at J, leaving 6 bases unmatched. The CDR3 is CASSDGTGGGYEQYF. The CDR3 region has the DNA TGCGCCAGCAGCGACGGGACAGGGGGAGGCTACGAGCAGTACTTC.

This clonotype has only a few counts. J is TRBJ2-1 and V is TRBV28; TRBD2 aligns across 8 bases. Unmatched junction bases numbered 9, after V lost 3 bases and J lost 5 bases. This CDR3 is 16 amino acids long. The germline gives CDR1 MDHEN, CDR2 SYDVKM. This CDR3 is CASSFQRGTIDNEQFF. CDR3 nucleotides: TGTGCCAGCAGTTTTCAGCGGGGGACAATCGACAATGAGCAGTTCTTC.

V usage is TRBV4-1 and J usage is TRBJ2-5; possibly TRBD2 for D (7 bases). Germline CDR1 MGHRA, CDR2 YSYEKL. V lost 1 base and J lost 4, with 13 bases in between. This CDR3 is built from 15 residues. The CDR3, as DNA: TGCGCCAGCAGCCAAGGTGGGGGGGGCCGAGAGACCCAGTACTTC. Amino acid sequence: CASSQGGGGRETQYF.

This clonotype was seen only a few times. The V call is TRBV15, the J call TRBJ2-3; D not certain. Germline CDR1 LNHNV, CDR2 YYDKDF (reference sequence). V lost 5 bases and J lost 0, with 9 bases in between. The CDR3 consists of 14 residues. The CDR3 here is CATSGRGSTDTQYF. In nucleotides, the CDR3 is TGTGCCACCAGCGGACGAGGTAGCACAGATACGCAGTATTTT.

The chain is built from TRBV24-1 and TRBJ2-5, with 8 bases matching TRBD1. V shed 10 bases and J 4 bases; nucleotides not matched to a gene: 7. The CDR3 runs 13 residues. Germline loops: CDR1 KGHDR, CDR2 SFDVKD. Here the CDR3 DNA reads TGTGCCACTGGGACAGGATTGTCAGAGACCCAGTACTTC. The encoded protein is CATGTGLSETQYF.

This clonotype was picked up many times. The chain recombines TRBV6-2 or TRBV6-3 with TRBJ2-3; TRBD2 is a possible D gene (7 bases). With 2 bases removed from V and 1 base from J, the gap between germline ends came to 19 bases. Per germline, CDR1 MNHEY and CDR2 SVGEGT. The CDR3 is 18 residues long. The CDR3, as DNA: TGTGCCAGCAGTTACCCTGCGGGGGCGCCGCGACGCACAGATACGCAGTATTTT. Its protein is CASSYPAGAPRRTDTQYF.

In this sample, this clonotype turned up a few times. The chain recombines TRBV7-2 with TRBJ2-5; no firm D call. There are 13 residues in the CDR3. CDR1 SGHTA and CDR2 FQGNSA come from the germline V gene. V gave up 1 base and J gave up 3 bases, with 6 bases separating them. Here the CDR3 reads CASSLGYKETQYF. In DNA form, the CDR3 reads TGTGCCAGCAGCTTAGGGTATAAAGAGACCCAGTACTTC.

The chain combines TRBV12-3 or TRBV12-4 with TRBJ1-1, with D tentatively TRBD1 (5 bases). Trimming removed 5 bases from V and 1 base from J, with 11 bases in between. CDR3 length equals 14 residues. CDR3 in amino acids: CASSHGHSNTEAFF. CDR3 DNA: TGTGCCAGCAGTCACGGACACTCGAACACTGAAGCTTTCTTT.

The chain carries TRBV27 and TRBJ2-5; tentatively, D is TRBD2 (6 bases). The V and J ends lost 8 bases and 2 bases respectively, with 18 bases between them. The CDR3 has 15 residues. Germline CDR1 MNHEY, CDR2 SMNVEV (reference sequence). CDR3 sequence (DNA): TGTGCCAGCGCCTCACTAGGAGCGGGTCAAGAGACCCAGTACTTC. This codes for CASASLGAGQETQYF.

The rearrangement links TRBV19 to TRBJ2-7; 7 bases are shared with TRBD2. The CDR3 extends over 13 amino acids. J gave up 5 bases and V 3 bases, and 4 bases lay outside the gene matches. Germline V gene data show CDR1 as LNHDA and CDR2 as SQIVND (reference sequence). The CDR3: CASSMSAGDEQYF. In DNA, the CDR3 is TGTGCCAGTAGTATGAGCGCGGGGGACGAGCAGTACTTC.

This clonotype was found a few times. The V and J genes are TRBV6-2 or TRBV6-3 and TRBJ1-5; 7 positions match TRBD1. The germline CDR1 and CDR2 sequences are MNHEY and SVGEGT. The CDR3 runs to 15 residues. J gave up 2 bases and V 4 bases, and 5 bases lay outside the gene matches. CDR3 DNA sequence: TGTGCCAGCAGTTTTTACAGGGGTGGCAATCAGCCCCAGCATTTT. Translation gives CASSFYRGGNQPQHF.

This clonotype was counted at least ten times. The V and J genes are TRBV20-1 and TRBJ1-5; D gene uncertain. Per germline, CDR1 DFQATT and CDR2 SNEGSKA (reference sequence). This CDR3 has 13 amino acids. V was clipped by 2 bases and J by 0 bases, with 5 bases between them. For the CDR3, the DNA is TGCAGTGCTAGATCGGATAGCAATCAGCCCCAGCATTTT. Translated: CSARSDSNQPQHF.

The chain is built from TRBV10-3 and TRBJ2-5; tentatively, D is TRBD2 (6 bases). Trimming shortened V by 7 bases and J by 4 bases, and 13 bases separated the two germline ends. Germline V CDR1 and CDR2: ENHRY, SYGVKD. There are 13 residues in the CDR3. CDR3 DNA: TGTGCCATCAATAGTGGGGGAGGAGAGACCCAGTACTTC. Its protein product is CAINSGGGETQYF.

This clonotype has a handful of counts. The chain has TRBV11-3 and TRBJ2-1, with D perhaps TRBD2 (7 bases). V was pared by 3 bases and J by 9 bases, with 12 bases between. The CDR3 contains 13 residues. The V gene's germline CDR1 is SGHNT and CDR2 YENEEA. CDR3: CASSLNREGEQFF. The CDR3 nucleotides read TGTGCCAGCAGCTTGAACAGGGAGGGTGAGCAGTTCTTC.